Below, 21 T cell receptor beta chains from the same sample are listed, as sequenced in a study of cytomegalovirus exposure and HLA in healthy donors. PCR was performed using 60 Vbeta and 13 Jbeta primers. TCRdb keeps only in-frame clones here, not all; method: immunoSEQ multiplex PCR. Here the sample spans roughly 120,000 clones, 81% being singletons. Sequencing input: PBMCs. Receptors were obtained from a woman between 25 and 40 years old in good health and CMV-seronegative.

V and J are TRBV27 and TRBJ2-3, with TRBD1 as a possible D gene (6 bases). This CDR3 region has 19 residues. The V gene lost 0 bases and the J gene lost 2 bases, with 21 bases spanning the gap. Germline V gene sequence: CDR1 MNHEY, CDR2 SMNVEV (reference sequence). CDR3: CASSLSPRPRGRDTDTQYF. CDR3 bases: TGTGCCAGCAGTTTATCCCCACGCCCCAGGGGAAGGGACACAGATACGCAGTATTTT.

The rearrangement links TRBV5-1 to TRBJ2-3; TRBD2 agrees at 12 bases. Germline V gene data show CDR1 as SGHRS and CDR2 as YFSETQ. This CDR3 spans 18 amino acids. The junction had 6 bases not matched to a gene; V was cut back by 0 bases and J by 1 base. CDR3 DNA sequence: TGCGCCAGCAGCTTGGGACTAGCGGGAGTAGGGGGCACAGATACGCAGTATTTT. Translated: CASSLGLAGVGGTDTQYF.

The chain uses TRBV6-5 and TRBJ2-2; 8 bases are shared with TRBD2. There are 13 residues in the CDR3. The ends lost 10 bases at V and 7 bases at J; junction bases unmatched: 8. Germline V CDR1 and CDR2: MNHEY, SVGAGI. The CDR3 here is CATSTLAGGELFF. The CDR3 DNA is TGTGCCACCTCAACCCTAGCGGGCGGGGAGCTGTTTTTT.

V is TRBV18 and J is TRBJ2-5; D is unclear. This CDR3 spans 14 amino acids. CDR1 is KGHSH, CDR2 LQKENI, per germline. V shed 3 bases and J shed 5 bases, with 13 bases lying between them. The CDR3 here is CASSPVVGRETQYF. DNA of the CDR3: TGTGCCAGCTCACCTGTCGTCGGCAGGGAGACCCAGTACTTC.

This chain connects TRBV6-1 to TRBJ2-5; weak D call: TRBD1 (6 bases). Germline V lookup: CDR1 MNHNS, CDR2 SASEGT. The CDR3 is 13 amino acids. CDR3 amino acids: CALNRDGGETQYF. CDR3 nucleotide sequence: TGTGCTTTGAACAGGGACGGCGGGGAGACCCAGTACTTC.

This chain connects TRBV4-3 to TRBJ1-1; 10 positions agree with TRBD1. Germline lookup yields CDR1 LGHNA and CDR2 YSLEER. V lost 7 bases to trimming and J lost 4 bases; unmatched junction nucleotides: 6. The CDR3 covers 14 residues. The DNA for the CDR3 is TGCGCCAGCACCCCCGGGACAGGGGCCACTGAAGCTTTCTTT. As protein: CASTPGTGATEAFF.

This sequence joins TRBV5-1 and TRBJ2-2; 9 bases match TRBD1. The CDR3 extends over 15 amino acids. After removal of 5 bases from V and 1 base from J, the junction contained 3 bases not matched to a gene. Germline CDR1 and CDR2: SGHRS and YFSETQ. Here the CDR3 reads CASRPTGGNTGELFF. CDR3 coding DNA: TGCGCCAGCAGACCGACAGGGGGGAACACCGGGGAGCTGTTTTTT. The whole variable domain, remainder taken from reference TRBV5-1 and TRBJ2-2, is KAGVTQTPRYLIKTRGQQVTLSCSPISGHRSVSWYQQTPGQGLQFLFEYFSETQRNKGNFPGRFSGRQFSNSRSEMNVSTLELGDSALYLCASRPTGGNTGELFFGEGSRLTVL.

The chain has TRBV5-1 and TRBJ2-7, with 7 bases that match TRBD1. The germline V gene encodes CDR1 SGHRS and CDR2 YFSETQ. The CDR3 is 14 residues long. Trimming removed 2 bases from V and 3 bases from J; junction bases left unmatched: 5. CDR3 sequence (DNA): TGCGCCAGCAGCTTCTCGGGACAGATCTACGAGCAGTACTTC. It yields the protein CASSFSGQIYEQYF.

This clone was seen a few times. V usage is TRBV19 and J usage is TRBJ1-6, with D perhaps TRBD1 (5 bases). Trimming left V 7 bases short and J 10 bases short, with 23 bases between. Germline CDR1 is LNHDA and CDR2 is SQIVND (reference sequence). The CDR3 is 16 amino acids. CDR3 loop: CASNRKSERGSSPLHF. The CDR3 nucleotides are TGTGCCAGTAATAGGAAATCGGAGCGGGGCAGCTCACCCCTCCACTTT. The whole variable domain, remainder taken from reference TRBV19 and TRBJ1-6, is DGGITQSPKYLFRKEGQNVTLSCEQNLNHDAMYWYRQDPGQGLRLIYYSQIVNDFQKGDIAEGYSVSREKKESFPLTVTSAQKNPTAFYLCASNRKSERGSSPLHFGNGTRLTVT.

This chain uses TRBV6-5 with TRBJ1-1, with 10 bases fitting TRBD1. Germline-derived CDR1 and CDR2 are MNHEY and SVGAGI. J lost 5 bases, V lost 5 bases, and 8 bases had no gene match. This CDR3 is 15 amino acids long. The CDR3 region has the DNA TGTGCCAGCAGTGCCCCCGGGACAGGGGCGACTGAAGCTTTCTTT. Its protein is CASSAPGTGATEAFF.

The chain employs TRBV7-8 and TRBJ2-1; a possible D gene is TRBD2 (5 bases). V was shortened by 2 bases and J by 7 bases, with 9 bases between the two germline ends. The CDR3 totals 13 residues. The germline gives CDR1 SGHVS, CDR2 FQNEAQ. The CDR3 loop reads CASSLNRGNEQFF. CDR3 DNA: TGTGCCAGCAGCTTAAACCGAGGGAATGAGCAGTTCTTC.

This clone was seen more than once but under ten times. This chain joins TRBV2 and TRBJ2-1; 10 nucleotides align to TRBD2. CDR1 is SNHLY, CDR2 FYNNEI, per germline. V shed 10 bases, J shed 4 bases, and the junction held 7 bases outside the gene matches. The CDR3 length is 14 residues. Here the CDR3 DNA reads TGTGCCACCCAAGGACTAGCGGTTTACAATGAGCAGTTCTTC. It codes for CATQGLAVYNEQFF.

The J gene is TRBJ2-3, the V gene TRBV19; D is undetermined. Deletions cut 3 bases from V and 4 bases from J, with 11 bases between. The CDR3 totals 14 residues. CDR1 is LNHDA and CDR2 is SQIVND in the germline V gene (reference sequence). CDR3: CASSILHAADTQYF. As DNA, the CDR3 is TGTGCCAGTAGTATCCTACATGCGGCAGATACGCAGTATTTT.

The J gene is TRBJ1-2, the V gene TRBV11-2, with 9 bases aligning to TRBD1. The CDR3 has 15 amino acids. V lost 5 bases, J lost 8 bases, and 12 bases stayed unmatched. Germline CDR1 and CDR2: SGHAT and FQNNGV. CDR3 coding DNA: TGTGCCAGCAGCCCCTGGGACAGGGACTCTCAGGGCTACACCTTC. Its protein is CASSPWDRDSQGYTF.

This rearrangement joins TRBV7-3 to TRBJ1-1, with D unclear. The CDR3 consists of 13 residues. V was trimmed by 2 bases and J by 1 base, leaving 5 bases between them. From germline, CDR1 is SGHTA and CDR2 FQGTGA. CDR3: CASSLGRNTEAFF. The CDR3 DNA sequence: TGTGCCAGCAGCTTAGGCCGGAACACTGAAGCTTTCTTT.

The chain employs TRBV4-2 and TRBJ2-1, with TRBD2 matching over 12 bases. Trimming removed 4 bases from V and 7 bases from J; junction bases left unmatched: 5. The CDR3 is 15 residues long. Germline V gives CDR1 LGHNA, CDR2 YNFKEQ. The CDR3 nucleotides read TGTGCCAGCAGCCTAGCTAGCGGGGGGGGGAATGAGCAGTTCTTC. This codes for CASSLASGGGNEQFF.

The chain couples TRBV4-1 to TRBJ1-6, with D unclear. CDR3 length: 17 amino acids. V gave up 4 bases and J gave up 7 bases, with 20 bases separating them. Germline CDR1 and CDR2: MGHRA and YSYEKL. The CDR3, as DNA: TGCGCCAGCAGCCGTTTCCCCGGGAGGCCCGGAAATTCACCCCTCCACTTT. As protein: CASSRFPGRPGNSPLHF.

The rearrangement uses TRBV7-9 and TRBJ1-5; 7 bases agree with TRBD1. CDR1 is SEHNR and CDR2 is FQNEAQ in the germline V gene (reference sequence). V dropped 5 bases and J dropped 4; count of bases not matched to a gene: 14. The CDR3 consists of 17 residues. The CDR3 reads CASSRTTQGPNNQPQHF. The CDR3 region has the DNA TGTGCCAGCAGCAGAACAACACAGGGGCCGAATAATCAGCCCCAGCATTTT.

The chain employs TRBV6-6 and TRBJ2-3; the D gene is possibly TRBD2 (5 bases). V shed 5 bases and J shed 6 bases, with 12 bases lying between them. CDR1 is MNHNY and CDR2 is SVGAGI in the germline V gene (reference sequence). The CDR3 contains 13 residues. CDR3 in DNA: TGTGCCAGCAGTCCCCGACTACCTGATACGCAGTATTTT. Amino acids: CASSPRLPDTQYF.

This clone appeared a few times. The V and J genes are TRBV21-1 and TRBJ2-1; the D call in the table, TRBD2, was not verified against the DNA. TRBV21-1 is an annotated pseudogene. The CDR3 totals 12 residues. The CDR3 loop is CASSSSRGEQFF. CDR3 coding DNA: TGTGCCAGCAGCAGTTCGCGAGGTGAGCAGTTCTTC.

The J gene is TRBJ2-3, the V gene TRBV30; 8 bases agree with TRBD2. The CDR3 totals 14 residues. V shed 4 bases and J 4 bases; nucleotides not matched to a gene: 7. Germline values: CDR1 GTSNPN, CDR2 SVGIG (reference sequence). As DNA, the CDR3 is TGTGCCTGGAATCGGGGGGGCCCTTCAGATACGCAGTATTTT. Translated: CAWNRGGPSDTQYF.